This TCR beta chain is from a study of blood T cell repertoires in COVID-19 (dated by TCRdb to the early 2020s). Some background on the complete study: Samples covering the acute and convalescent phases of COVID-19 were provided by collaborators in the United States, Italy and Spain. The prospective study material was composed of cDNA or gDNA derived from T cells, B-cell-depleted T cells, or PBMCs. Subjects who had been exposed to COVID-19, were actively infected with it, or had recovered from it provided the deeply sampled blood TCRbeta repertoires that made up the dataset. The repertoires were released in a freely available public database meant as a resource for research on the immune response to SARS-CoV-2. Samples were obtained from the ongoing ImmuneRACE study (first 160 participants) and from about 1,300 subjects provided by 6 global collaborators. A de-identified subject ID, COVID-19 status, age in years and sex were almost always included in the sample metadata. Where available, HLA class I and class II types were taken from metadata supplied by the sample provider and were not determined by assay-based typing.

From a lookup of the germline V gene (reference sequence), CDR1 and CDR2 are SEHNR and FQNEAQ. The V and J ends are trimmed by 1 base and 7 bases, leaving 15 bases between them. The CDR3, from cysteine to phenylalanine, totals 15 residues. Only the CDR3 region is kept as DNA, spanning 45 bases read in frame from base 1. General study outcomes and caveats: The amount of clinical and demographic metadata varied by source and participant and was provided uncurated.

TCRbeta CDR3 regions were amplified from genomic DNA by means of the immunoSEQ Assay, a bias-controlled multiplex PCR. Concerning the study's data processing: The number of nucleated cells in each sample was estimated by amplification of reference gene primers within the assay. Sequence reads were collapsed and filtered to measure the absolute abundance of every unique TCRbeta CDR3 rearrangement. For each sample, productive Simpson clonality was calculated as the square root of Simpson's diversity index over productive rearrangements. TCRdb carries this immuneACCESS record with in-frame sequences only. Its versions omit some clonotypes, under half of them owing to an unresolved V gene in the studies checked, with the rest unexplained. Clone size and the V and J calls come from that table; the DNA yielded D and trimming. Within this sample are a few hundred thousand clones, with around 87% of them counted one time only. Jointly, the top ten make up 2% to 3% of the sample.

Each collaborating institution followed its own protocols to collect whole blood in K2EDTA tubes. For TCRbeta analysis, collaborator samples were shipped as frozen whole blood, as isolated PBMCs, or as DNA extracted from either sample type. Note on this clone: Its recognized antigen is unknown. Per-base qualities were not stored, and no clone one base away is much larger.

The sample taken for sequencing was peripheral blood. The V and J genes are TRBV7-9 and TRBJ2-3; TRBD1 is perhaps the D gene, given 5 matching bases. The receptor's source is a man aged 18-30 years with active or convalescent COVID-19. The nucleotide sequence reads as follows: TGTGCCAGCAGCTTAGGTGTAACAGGCGGCAATACGCAGTATTTT. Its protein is CASSLGVTGGNTQYF.